The 14 T cell receptor beta chains in this list originate from one sample, sequenced in a study of blood T cell repertoires in COVID-19. TCRdb's copy holds only in-frame clones and misses some; the assay was immunoSEQ multiplex PCR. The sample shows under 250,000 clones, around 82% of them seen only once. Sequenced material: peripheral blood. These TCRs come from a woman in her thirties or forties with acute or convalescent COVID-19.

The V gene is TRBV24-1, the J gene TRBJ1-4; the match to TRBD1 covers 7 bases. Germline lookup yields CDR1 KGHDR and CDR2 SFDVKD. J was trimmed by 2 bases and V by 3 bases; bases with no gene match: 2. CDR3 length equals 15 residues. The CDR3 coding sequence is TGTGCCACCAGTGATCCGGGACAGACTAATGAAAAACTGTTTTTT. The encoded protein is CATSDPGQTNEKLFF.

The V and J genes are TRBV28 and TRBJ2-1; a possible D gene is TRBD1 (9 bases). V dropped 7 bases and J dropped 9 bases, with 19 bases sitting between them. CDR3 length: 14 residues. CDR1 is MDHEN, CDR2 SYDVKM, per germline. CDR3 protein: CASISGDREFEQFF. The CDR3 DNA sequence: TGTGCCAGCATTAGCGGGGACAGGGAATTTGAGCAGTTCTTC.

V gene TRBV19 combines with J gene TRBJ1-2; D possibly corresponds to TRBD1 (6 bases). Germline CDR1 reads LNHDA; CDR2 reads SQIVND (reference sequence). The CDR3 is made up of 14 amino acids. Between the trimmed V and J ends, which lost 10 bases and 4 bases, there was a span of 19 bases. The CDR3, as DNA: TGTGCCACCCGAGGGGCGGGGGCCGTCTATGGCTACACCTTC. Encoded protein: CATRGAGAVYGYTF. The complete variable domain, with remaining parts taken from reference TRBV19 and TRBJ1-2, reads DGGITQSPKYLFRKEGQNVTLSCEQNLNHDAMYWYRQDPGQGLRLIYYSQIVNDFQKGDIAEGYSVSREKKESFPLTVTSAQKNPTAFYLCATRGAGAVYGYTFGSGTRLTVV.

The V call is TRBV19, the J call TRBJ2-3; TRBD2 matches 12 bases. This CDR3 region has 17 residues. Germline V gene sequence: CDR1 LNHDA, CDR2 SQIVND (reference sequence). With 5 bases clipped from V and 4 bases from J, the junction kept 10 bases outside the gene matches. The DNA for the CDR3 is TGTGCCAGTAGTTCCCACGGACTAGCGGGGACCGCAGATACGCAGTATTTT. Protein product: CASSSHGLAGTADTQYF.

The chain joins TRBV6-1 to TRBJ2-3; 8 nucleotides match TRBD2. V was pared by 1 base and J by 1 base, with 4 bases of the junction left unmatched. The CDR3 totals 16 residues. The germline V gene encodes CDR1 MNHNS and CDR2 SASEGT. CDR3 sequence: CASSEVAGRGTDTQYF. In nucleotides, the CDR3 is TGTGCCAGCAGTGAAGTAGCGGGGAGGGGCACAGATACGCAGTATTTT.

V is TRBV7-8 and J is TRBJ2-7; TRBD1 might be the D (6 bases). Trimming removed 1 base at V and 4 bases at J, with 11 bases between. The CDR3 contains 14 residues. Germline-derived CDR1 and CDR2 are SGHVS and FQNEAQ. The CDR3 region has the DNA TGTGCCAGCAGCTTAGATTACAGGGTATACGAGCAGTACTTC. Amino acids: CASSLDYRVYEQYF.

The chain has TRBV11-3 and TRBJ2-2; the match to TRBD1 covers 10 bases. CDR3 length: 15 residues. Germline lookup yields CDR1 SGHNT and CDR2 YENEEA. J was trimmed by 3 bases and V by 3 bases; bases with no gene match: 1. The CDR3 loop is CASSFGQGDTGELFF. CDR3 sequence (DNA): TGTGCCAGCAGCTTTGGACAGGGGGACACCGGGGAGCTGTTTTTT.

The chain combines TRBV24-1 with TRBJ1-2; TRBD1 aligns across 7 bases. Germline V CDR1 and CDR2: KGHDR, SFDVKD. Unmatched junction bases numbered 4, after V lost 4 bases and J lost 0 bases. This CDR3 has 15 amino acids. In nucleotides, the CDR3 is TGTGCCACCAGTGACCGGACAGGAGCTAACTATGGCTACACCTTC. It translates to CATSDRTGANYGYTF.

This chain connects TRBV3-1 (or the pseudogene TRBV3-2) to TRBJ2-2, with D possibly TRBD2 on 6 matching bases. Germline V gives CDR1 LGHDT, CDR2 YNNKEL (reference sequence). V lost 1 base and J 6 bases, leaving 18 bases between the germline ends. The CDR3 spans 17 residues. The CDR3 DNA follows: TGTGCCAGCAGCCAAGTTTTTAAGGACTACCGGTCCGGGGAGCTGTTTTTT. It translates to CASSQVFKDYRSGELFF.

The genes are TRBV6-2 or TRBV6-3 and TRBJ2-1; 12 positions agree with TRBD2. Germline trimming cut 3 bases from V and 7 bases from J; bases unmatched to any gene: 10. Germline-derived CDR1 and CDR2 are MNHEY and SVGEGT. CDR3 length equals 17 residues. The CDR3 DNA follows: TGTGCCAGCAGTTATCGAGGTCTAGCGGGGGGGCTAAATGAGCAGTTCTTC. Amino acid sequence: CASSYRGLAGGLNEQFF.

This clone was counted a few times. The gene calls are TRBV2 and TRBJ1-2, with 8 nucleotides matching TRBD1. The CDR3 sequence is 14 residues long. Per germline, CDR1 SNHLY and CDR2 FYNNEI. V was pared by 5 bases and J by 8 bases, with 10 bases of the junction left unmatched. As DNA, the CDR3 is TGTGCCAGCAGTTCCACCGACAGGGGAGGGGGCTACACCTTC. Amino acids: CASSSTDRGGGYTF. Supplemented by reference TRBV2 and TRBJ1-2, the full variable domain reads EPEVTQTPSHQVTQMGQEVILRCVPISNHLYFYWYRQILGQKVEFLVSFYNNEISEKSEIFDDQFSVERPDGSNFTLKIRSTKLEDSAMYFCASSSTDRGGGYTFGSGTRLTVV.

The J gene is TRBJ2-1, the V gene TRBV9, with D possibly being TRBD1 (5 bases). V was cut by 3 bases and J by 1 base, with 11 bases left in between. This CDR3 has 15 residues. Germline V gene data show CDR1 as SGDLS and CDR2 as YYNGEE. The CDR3 bases are TGTGCCAGCAGCGAGGGCAGGGCGTCCTACAATGAGCAGTTCTTC. It translates to CASSEGRASYNEQFF.

V gene TRBV5-1 combines with J gene TRBJ2-1; 11 bases fit TRBD2. Trimming took 5 bases from V and 5 from J; bases not matched to a gene: 6. The germline V gene has CDR1 SGHRS and CDR2 YFSETQ. The CDR3 consists of 15 residues. For the CDR3, the DNA is TGCGCCAGCAGGGATCCGGGACTAGCGGACAATGAGCAGTTCTTC. Amino acids: CASRDPGLADNEQFF.

The chain joins TRBV4-1 to TRBJ1-1; the match to TRBD1 covers 8 bases. Germline trimming cut 1 base from V and 8 bases from J; bases unmatched to any gene: 12. The germline CDR1 and CDR2 sequences are MGHRA and YSYEKL. The CDR3 extends over 16 amino acids. CDR3 DNA: TGCGCCAGCAGCCAAGGACGTTTGACAGGGGAGGAAGAAGCTTTCTTT. This codes for CASSQGRLTGEEEAFF.